A single sample gave rise to the 7 T cell receptor beta chains below, sequenced in a study of cytomegalovirus exposure and HLA in healthy donors. Use of 60 Vbeta and 13 Jbeta primers characterized the PCR. Clones were read by immunoSEQ multiplex PCR, and TCRdb kept only the in-frame ones, dropping some. The sample lists roughly 150,000 clones; roughly 78% were seen once. The sample was PBMCs. The receptors come from a man aged 25-45 years in good health.

This clone appeared once. J is TRBJ1-1 and V is TRBV30, with 7 bases matching TRBD1. The CDR3 extends over 14 amino acids. V trimming: 5 bases; J trimming: 4 bases; junction bases outside the gene matches: 10. CDR1 is GTSNPN and CDR2 is SVGIG in the germline V gene (reference sequence). Here the CDR3 DNA reads TGTGCCTGGGCCCGCCCGGACAGGCTCACTGAAGCTTTCTTT. The encoded protein is CAWARPDRLTEAFF.

The rearrangement uses TRBV10-3 and TRBJ2-1; D not certain. The CDR3 is 16 amino acids. Deletions cut 0 bases from V and 8 bases from J, with 17 bases between. CDR1 ENHRY and CDR2 SYGVKD come from the germline V gene. This CDR3 reads CAISESETPPLDEQFF. The CDR3 nucleotides are TGTGCCATCAGTGAGTCCGAGACACCCCCCTTGGATGAGCAGTTCTTC.

The chain recombines TRBV14 with TRBJ2-5; the match to TRBD1 covers 7 bases. V gave up 4 bases and J gave up 5 bases; unmatched junction bases: 16. The CDR3 has 17 amino acids. Germline-derived CDR1 and CDR2 are SGHDN and FVKESK. The CDR3 loop reads CASSPGPGQPRRETQYF. Written as DNA, the CDR3 is TGTGCCAGCAGCCCCGGCCCGGGACAGCCCCGCCGCGAGACCCAGTACTTC.

The V gene is TRBV4-1, the J gene TRBJ2-7; 10 bases align to TRBD2. Germline CDR1 reads MGHRA; CDR2 reads YSYEKL. Germline trimming cut 2 bases from V and 3 bases from J; bases unmatched to any gene: 4. This CDR3 region has 15 residues. The CDR3 sequence: CASSQLAGALYEQYF. CDR3 nucleotides: TGCGCCAGCAGCCAACTAGCGGGAGCCCTCTACGAGCAGTACTTC.

This chain connects TRBV7-3 to TRBJ2-1, with 7 bases aligning to TRBD2. The length of the CDR3 is 14 residues. With V trimmed by 3 bases and J by 3 bases, 2 bases remained unmatched. Germline CDR1 and CDR2: SGHTA and FQGTGA. In nucleotides, the CDR3 is TGTGCCAGCAGCTTGCGGGAGCGCTACAATGAGCAGTTCTTC. It encodes CASSLRERYNEQFF.

This clone was recorded only once. The chain joins TRBV19 to TRBJ2-3; 12 positions agree with TRBD1. The germline gives CDR1 LNHDA, CDR2 SQIVND (reference sequence). With 5 bases clipped from V and 3 bases from J, the junction kept 9 bases outside the gene matches. The length of the CDR3 is 17 residues. For the CDR3, the DNA is TGTGCCAGTAGTTGGGGACAGGGGGCGCGCCAAACAGATACGCAGTATTTT. As protein: CASSWGQGARQTDTQYF. The full variable domain, completed using reference TRBV19 and TRBJ2-3, is DGGITQSPKYLFRKEGQNVTLSCEQNLNHDAMYWYRQDPGQGLRLIYYSQIVNDFQKGDIAEGYSVSREKKESFPLTVTSAQKNPTAFYLCASSWGQGARQTDTQYFGPGTRLTVL.

The V gene is TRBV13, the J gene TRBJ1-5; 8 positions agree with TRBD1. Unmatched junction bases numbered 33, after V lost 4 bases and J lost 4 bases. Germline V CDR1 and CDR2: PRHDT, FYEKMQ (reference sequence). The CDR3 spans 24 residues. The CDR3 sequence: CASSCPGTGSAITAPRRQNQPQHF. The CDR3 DNA is TGTGCCAGCAGCTGTCCCGGGACAGGAAGTGCGATTACTGCGCCCAGGCGGCAAAATCAGCCCCAGCATTTT.